This T cell receptor beta chain emerged from a study of T-cell memory formation after mild COVID-19. Turning to the study itself: TCR clusters showed largely donor specificity.

The CDR3 spans 13 residues. Germline V gene data show CDR1 as MGHRA and CDR2 as YSYEKL. With 6 bases clipped from V and 4 bases from J, the junction kept 5 bases outside the gene matches. The study's findings and limits: Within pre-infection memory, some responding clones were found, suggesting cross-reactive memory joined.

This clonotype appeared a few times. Its target is unknown. TCRdb ran MiXCR on the 5' RACE reads and lists one entry per CDR3 protein. Of 350,000 to 400,000 distinct CDR3 sequences listed, around an eighth are singletons. The chain couples TRBV4-1 to TRBJ1-1; 7 bases map to TRBD1. This clonotype originated in a man aged 18 to 30 who had mild COVID-19 (a few samples of this study predate the infection). Cell type and time point are not known. Sequenced input: PBMCs or a T cell subset sorted from them (not recorded which). The CDR3 protein is CASRIGGSTEAFF. The DNA of the CDR3 is TGCGCCAGCAGGATAGGGGGCTCCACTGAAGCTTTCTTT.